The 28 T cell receptor beta chains presented below share a single source sample, sequenced in a study of tumor and adjacent non-tumor tissue in lung cancer. This sample's RNA came from whole unsorted tissue. The library came from three nested PCR rounds adapted from ARM-PCR protocols. From the multiplex PCR reads, TCRdb called clonotypes with MiXCR, one entry per CDR3 protein. The sample records 70,000 or so distinct CDR3 sequences, 60% being singletons. The source material was lung tumor tissue. These receptors originate from a man aged 45-65 years with non-small cell lung cancer.

The chain links TRBV2 to TRBJ2-4; tentatively, D is TRBD1 or TRBD2 (5 bases each). Germline V gives CDR1 SNHLY, CDR2 FYNNEI. The CDR3 has 13 residues. Trimming removed 9 bases from V and 3 bases from J, with 12 bases in between. The CDR3 nucleotides read TGTGCCAGAGACCTGGGGGACAAAAACATTCAGTACTTC. Protein: CARDLGDKNIQYF. The whole variable domain, filled in from reference TRBV2 and TRBJ2-4, reads EPEVTQTPSHQVTQMGQEVILRCVPISNHLYFYWYRQILGQKVEFLVSFYNNEISEKSEIFDDQFSVERPDGSNFTLKIRSTKLEDSAMYFCARDLGDKNIQYFGAGTRLSVL.

Note on this clonotype: A much larger clone sits a single nucleotide away, making a read error possible. This chain connects TRBV6-6 to TRBJ2-7; a weak D match, TRBD2 (6 bases). V lost 8 bases, J lost 3 bases, and 14 bases lay in between. The CDR3 is made up of 13 amino acids. Germline CDR1 reads MNHNY; CDR2 reads SVGAGI (reference sequence). The chain's CDR3 is CASYLGAGYEQYF. CDR3 coding DNA: TGTGCCAGCTACCTCGGAGCGGGCTACGAGCAGTACTTC.

Notes on this clonotype: A single base separates this from a much larger clone, so it may be a read error. The gene calls are TRBV5-5 and TRBJ1-1; the D is unclear. CDR3 size: 15 residues. Germline assignment: CDR1 SGHKS and CDR2 YYEKEE (reference sequence). The CDR3 sequence: CASSLEGRLKTEAFF. The CDR3 region has the DNA TGTGCCAGCAGCTTGGAGGGCAGACTGAAGACTGAAGCTTTCTTT.

A word on this clonotype: Given a much more abundant clone one base away, this may be a read error. The gene calls are TRBV10-3 and TRBJ1-1, with D unclear. There are 16 residues in the CDR3. V lost 2 bases and J 1 base, leaving 14 bases between the germline ends. Germline V gene lookup returns CDR1 ENHRY and CDR2 SYGVKD. CDR3 DNA sequence: TGTGCCATCAGTGAGATCCTCTCGACTCCGAACACTGAAGCTTTCTTT. Translating gives CAISEILSTPNTEAFF.

This clonotype occurred a few times. The J gene is TRBJ2-7, the V gene TRBV24-1; weak D call: TRBD2 (5 bases). CDR3 length equals 13 residues. V shed 3 bases and J shed 6 bases, with 11 bases lying between them. Germline V gene data show CDR1 as KGHDR and CDR2 as SFDVKD. The CDR3 reads CATSDRTSGEQYF. CDR3 bases: TGTGCCACCAGTGATCGCACTAGTGGCGAGCAGTACTTC.

J is TRBJ2-2 and V is TRBV5-1; TRBD1 is a possible D gene (6 bases). The CDR3 loop spans 15 amino acids. Germline CDR1 reads SGHRS; CDR2 reads YFSETQ. Trimming shortened V by 1 base and J by 5 bases, and 12 bases separated the two germline ends. CDR3 bases: TGCGCCAGCAGCTTGTGGACAGTGGCGACCGGGGAGCTGTTTTTT. Encoded protein: CASSLWTVATGELFF.

As concerns this clonotype: A clone one base away is much larger, so this may be a read error. V gene TRBV10-1 combines with J gene TRBJ1-6; D call uncertain. Germline V gene lookup returns CDR1 WNHNN and CDR2 SYGVQD (reference sequence). The CDR3 runs 13 residues. In nucleotides, the CDR3 is TGCGCCATCAGTCCCGGGATTAATTCACCCCTCCACTTT. Its translation is CAISPGINSPLHF.

As to this clonotype: A read error may be the cause here, since a much bigger clone is one base away. The rearrangement joins TRBV7-8 to TRBJ2-3, with 8 bases that match TRBD2. The J segment lost 9 bases and the V segment lost 6 bases, leaving 11 bases of the junction unmatched. This CDR3 has 14 residues. Germline lookup yields CDR1 SGHVS and CDR2 FQNEAQ. The CDR3 here is CASRGLGGGETQYF. In DNA, the CDR3 is TGTGCCAGCAGGGGACTAGGGGGTGGAGAAACGCAGTATTTT.

About this clonotype itself: The junction differs from germline at one of its ends, possibly a read error. This rearrangement joins TRBV12-3 or TRBV12-4 to TRBJ1-3; 10 bases match TRBD1. The CDR3 sequence is 19 residues long. In nucleotides, the CDR3 is TGTGCCAGGAGGGCCGGGACAGGGGCCAGGATTTTCTCTGGTAACACCATATATTTT. It specifies CARRAGTGARIFSGNTIYF.

This clonotype was recorded at least ten times. The chain links TRBV6-1 to TRBJ2-7; TRBD2 matches 8 bases. Trimming removed 2 bases from V and 5 bases from J; junction bases left unmatched: 8. The CDR3 runs 15 residues. The germline gives CDR1 MNHNS, CDR2 SASEGT. For the CDR3, the DNA is TGTGCCAGCAGTGAACGGGCAGCGGGGGCCAACGAGCAGTACTTC. It translates to CASSERAAGANEQYF.

On this clonotype: A read error may explain this, as a much larger clone is one base away. V and J are TRBV10-3 and TRBJ2-5; no definite D call. V lost 11 bases to trimming and J lost 2 bases, with 9 bases between them. Germline CDR1 ENHRY, CDR2 SYGVKD. CDR3 size: 11 residues. The DNA of the CDR3 is TGTGCCGCGAGCGTACAAGAGACCCAGTACTTC. Translated: CAASVQETQYF.

To note about this clonotype: A much larger clonotype is one base distant, so this may be a read error. V and J are TRBV5-5 and TRBJ2-1; 10 positions agree with TRBD1. The CDR3 contains 15 residues. The germline CDR1 and CDR2 sequences are SGHKS and YYEKEE (reference sequence). In DNA, the CDR3 is TGTGCCCGCAGCTTGTCCGGGACAGGGGATAATGAGCAGTTCTTC. It specifies CARSLSGTGDNEQFF.

Regarding this clonotype: Likely a read error: the CDR3 ends without its conserved phenylalanine or tryptophan. The DNA is left out, because the CDR3 cannot be placed on it with certainty; the CDR3 is given as TCRdb lists it. The chain links TRBV10-3 to TRBJ2-7; TRBD1 is taken as the D call from the table, unchecked against the DNA. Germline CDR1 ENHRY, CDR2 SYGVKD. The CDR3 spans 14 amino acids, including both terminal residues. The CDR3 protein is CAISESTGASGEYS.

This clonotype has only a few counts. Relative to the germline gene, one junction end is altered; a read error may explain this. The V and J genes are TRBV28 and TRBJ2-7, with 12 bases aligning to TRBD1. This CDR3 is 15 amino acids long. Germline V gene lookup returns CDR1 MDHEN and CDR2 SYDVKM. The CDR3 here is CASTSPGTGGYEHYF. The DNA for the CDR3 is TGTGCCAGCACCTCCCCCGGGACAGGGGGCTACGAGCATTACTTC.

This chain connects TRBV19 to TRBJ2-3; 7 bases map to TRBD2. J was trimmed by 0 bases and V by 5 bases; bases with no gene match: 5. The germline CDR1 and CDR2 sequences are LNHDA and SQIVND (reference sequence). This CDR3 is built from 15 residues. The CDR3 nucleotides are TGTGCCAGTAGTTCCGGACTAGTTAGCACAGATACGCAGTATTTT. Its protein is CASSSGLVSTDTQYF.

The chain has TRBV20-1 and TRBJ2-3; weak D call: TRBD2 (6 bases). V was shortened by 5 bases and J by 3 bases, with 9 bases between the two germline ends. Germline V gene lookup returns CDR1 DFQATT and CDR2 SNEGSKA (reference sequence). The CDR3 is 12 residues long. CDR3 region: CSAGGWTDTQYF. The CDR3 nucleotides are TGCAGTGCTGGAGGGTGGACAGATACGCAGTATTTT.

This clonotype was seen ten or more times. The V gene is TRBV4-1, the J gene TRBJ2-1, with D tentatively TRBD2 (6 bases). V was shortened by 0 bases and J by 6 bases, with 12 bases between the two germline ends. In germline, CDR1 is MGHRA, CDR2 YSYEKL. The length of the CDR3 is 15 residues. CDR3 nucleotides: TGCGCCAGCAGCCAAGAGACTAGTCTACCCAATGAGCAGTTCTTC. It yields the protein CASSQETSLPNEQFF.

The V gene is TRBV4-2, the J gene TRBJ2-1; 10 nucleotides line up with TRBD1. The ends lost 7 bases at V and 3 bases at J; junction bases unmatched: 12. Germline assignment: CDR1 LGHNA and CDR2 YNFKEQ. The CDR3 is made up of 17 amino acids. This CDR3 reads CASNYRLRDRGYNEQFF. As DNA, the CDR3 is TGTGCCAGCAACTATCGCCTCCGGGACAGGGGCTACAATGAGCAGTTCTTC.

This clonotype was seen repeatedly, ten times or more. This chain connects TRBV4-1 to TRBJ1-6, with D perhaps matching TRBD1 (6 bases). Deletions cut 2 bases from V and 7 bases from J, with 12 bases between. Germline CDR1 reads MGHRA; CDR2 reads YSYEKL. This CDR3 contains 15 residues. The CDR3 reads CASSQSRGENSPLHF. For the CDR3, the DNA is TGCGCCAGCAGCCAAAGCAGGGGCGAAAATTCACCCCTCCACTTT.

With respect to this clonotype: The junction departs from germline at one end; a sequencing error may be responsible. This rearrangement joins TRBV12-3 or TRBV12-4 to TRBJ1-5; D possibly corresponds to TRBD1 (6 bases). The CDR3 consists of 14 residues. Written as DNA, the CDR3 is TGTGTCAGCAGTGAACAGGGAGGTAGTCAGCCCCAACATTTT. This gives the protein CVSSEQGGSQPQHF.

The chain employs TRBV28 and TRBJ1-2, with D hard to call. V gave up 6 bases and J gave up 5 bases, with 7 bases separating them. There are 11 residues in the CDR3. Germline-derived CDR1 and CDR2 are MDHEN and SYDVKM. This chain's CDR3 is CASSTTYGYTF. The CDR3 nucleotides are TGTGCCAGCAGCACGACTTATGGCTACACCTTC.

This clonotype was counted ten times or more. The chain employs TRBV11-2 and TRBJ1-5, with 7 positions matching TRBD1. V was pared by 6 bases and J by 5 bases, with 4 bases of the junction left unmatched. Germline lookup yields CDR1 SGHAT and CDR2 FQNNGV. This CDR3 has 13 residues. In DNA form, the CDR3 reads TGTGCCAGCAGTCCACAGGGGCATCAGCCCCAGCATTTT. It yields the protein CASSPQGHQPQHF. The variable domain in full, with the rest retrieved from reference TRBV11-2 and TRBJ1-5, is EAGVAQSPRYKIIEKRQSVAFWCNPISGHATLYWYQQILGQGPKLLIQFQNNGVVDDSQLPKDRFSAERLKGVDSTLKIQPAKLEDSAVYLCASSPQGHQPQHFGDGTRLSIL.

At least ten counts were recorded for this clonotype. The J gene is TRBJ1-5, the V gene TRBV5-8; TRBD1 is a possible D gene (5 bases). Germline V lookup: CDR1 SGHTS, CDR2 YDEGEE. CDR3 size: 13 residues. The V end lost 2 bases, the J end lost 8 bases, and 11 bases lay between the germline ends. The CDR3 spells CASSLLQVEPQHF. In nucleotides, the CDR3 is TGTGCCAGCAGCTTACTACAGGTTGAGCCCCAGCATTTT.

Turning to this clonotype: At one end the junction does not follow the germline gene, possibly because of a read error. CDR3 coding DNA: TGTGTCAGCAGTGAAAACCTCCTGACAGACGGGAGTGGCTACACCTTC. Residues: CVSSENLLTDGSGYTF. The chain uses TRBV6-1 and TRBJ1-2; TRBD1 is a possible D gene (5 bases). The CDR3 loop spans 16 amino acids. Germline V lookup: CDR1 MNHNS, CDR2 SASEGT.

This clonotype was seen repeatedly, ten times or more. The CDR3 sequence is CASSLVQGVGSPLHF. The CDR3 coding sequence is TGTGCCAGCAGCTTAGTCCAGGGTGTAGGCTCACCCCTCCACTTT. The chain recombines TRBV7-8 with TRBJ1-6, with a possible D match to TRBD1 (5 bases). Trimming shortened V by 1 base and J by 10 bases, and 14 bases separated the two germline ends. This CDR3 contains 15 residues. Germline V gives CDR1 SGHVS, CDR2 FQNEAQ.

Points on this clonotype: This CDR3 fails to terminate in the conserved phenylalanine or tryptophan, so it likely reflects a read error. This chain joins TRBV6-6 and TRBJ1-6; D uncertain. Per germline, CDR1 MNHNY and CDR2 SVGAGI (reference sequence). This CDR3 is 17 amino acids long. The CDR3 sequence: CANSYGETSSYNSPLHS. In DNA, the CDR3 is TGTGCCAACAGTTACGGTGAGACGAGCTCCTATAACTCACCCCTCCACTCT.

The sample holds many counts of this clonotype. V and J are TRBV29-1 and TRBJ2-5; 7 bases match TRBD2. Losses at the gene ends were 7 bases for V and 5 bases for J; bases not matched to a gene: 7. The CDR3 consists of 12 residues. CDR1 is SQVTM and CDR2 is ANQGSEA in the germline V gene. DNA of the CDR3: TGCAGCGCCGGGGCGGGAGACGAGACCCAGTACTTC. Amino acids: CSAGAGDETQYF. Looking up the rest from reference TRBV29-1 and TRBJ2-5 gives the full variable domain: SAVISQKPSRDICQRGTSLTIQCQVDSQVTMMFWYRQQPGQSLTLIATANQGSEATYESGFVIDKFPISRPNLTFSTLTVSNMSPEDSSIYLCSAGAGDETQYFGPGTRLLVL.

This clonotype was seen just once. A read error may be the cause here, since a much bigger clone is one base away. The rearrangement links TRBV28 to TRBJ2-5, with a weak D call TRBD1 (6 bases). Germline V CDR1 and CDR2: MDHEN, SYDVKM. There are 15 residues in the CDR3. CDR3 amino acids: CAGSLGAVGQETQYF. In nucleotides, the CDR3 is TGTGCCGGCAGTTTGGGGGCAGTCGGCCAAGAGACCCAGTACTTC.